This TCR beta chain was found in a study of blood T cell repertoires in COVID-19. Study overall: Whether acute or convalescent, the COVID-19 samples came from the United States, Italy and Spain. Nucleic acid was either cDNA or gDNA, and it came from T cells, B-cell-depleted T cells, or PBMCs.

In the original analysis: Scientists estimated how many nucleated cells there were by amplifying reference gene primers. TCRdb's copy holds only in-frame clones and misses some; the assay was immunoSEQ multiplex PCR. From that table come the V and J calls and clone size; the DNA was used to work out D and trimming. In the table there are roughly 70,000 clones, 90% to 95% of which are singletons. This CDR3 has 13 residues. In germline, CDR1 is LNHDA, CDR2 SQIVND (reference sequence). With V trimmed by 10 bases and J by 3 bases, 5 bases remained unmatched. Seattle patients were enrolled while actively infected and followed longitudinally.

The sequence came from a man aged 45-65 years with COVID-19, enrolled during active disease. The sample consisted of peripheral blood. The rearrangement joins TRBV19 to TRBJ2-7; the match to TRBD1 covers 11 bases. Here the CDR3 DNA reads TGTGCCACCGGGACAGGGGGAGGCTACGAGCAGTACTTC. Translating it yields CATGTGGGYEQYF.